This TCR beta chain is from a study of T cells after posttransplantation cyclophosphamide. Study outcomes and limitations: Later post-transplant blood repertoires were often dominated by donor CD8+ memory clones. Recipient CMV seropositivity and CMV reactivation strongly tracked TRB clonality. Tissue-infiltrating T cells from skin or gut overlapped little with blood T cells.

CDR1 is GTSNPN and CDR2 is SVGIG in the germline V gene (reference sequence). The CDR3 runs to 16 residues. V was clipped by 2 bases and J by 2 bases; unmatched bases: 7. Comments on this clone: Its specificity is not known.

Sampled 1 year posttransplant, controls received myeloablative marrow transplants, methotrexate and a calcineurin inhibitor. Here immunoSEQ multiplex PCR was the method, and the copy in TCRdb shows in-frame clones only, minus some. Here the sample spans 20,000 to 25,000 clones, approximately 90% being singletons. The V and J genes are TRBV30 and TRBJ2-3; 10 nucleotides align to TRBD2. The sequencing here drew on PBMCs, taken around 370 days after allogeneic stem cell transplant with calcineurin inhibitor and methotrexate. This clonotype originated in a female patient between 25 and 45 years old who received an allogeneic stem cell transplant from an unrelated donor, was CMV-positive, and had acute and chronic GVHD. Some T cells may trace back to the graft donor. Written as DNA, the CDR3 is TGTGCCTGGAGTTTCCCTAGCGGGAGTGTCACAGATACGCAGTATTTT. Translated: CAWSFPSGSVTDTQYF.